This passage covers 13 T cell receptor beta chains from one sample sequenced in a study of blood T cell repertoires in COVID-19. Measured with immunoSEQ multiplex PCR; TCRdb has only the in-frame clones, and not every one. The sample has about 160,000 clones, 85% seen once; the top ten hold less than 3.5%. What was sequenced was peripheral blood. The source is a human donor with acute or convalescent COVID-19. The donor label of this sample is uncertain.

The chain carries TRBV12-3 or TRBV12-4 and TRBJ2-1, with D hard to call. Trimming removed 6 bases from V and 5 bases from J, with 8 bases in between. There are 12 residues in the CDR3. This CDR3 reads CASSRDNNEQFF. CDR3 DNA sequence: TGTGCCAGCAGCCGTGACAACAATGAGCAGTTCTTC.

This clone was detected a few times. The gene calls are TRBV5-4 and TRBJ1-2; 9 bases match TRBD1. The CDR3 covers 14 residues. Germline values: CDR1 SGHNT, CDR2 YYREEE (reference sequence). J gave up 6 bases and V 0 bases, and 3 bases lay outside the gene matches. This CDR3 is CASSLETGGNGYTF. The CDR3 DNA reads as TGTGCCAGCAGCTTGGAGACAGGGGGAAATGGCTACACCTTC.

V is TRBV6-2 or TRBV6-3 and J is TRBJ2-1, with D uncertain. V lost 2 bases and J lost 10, with 9 bases in between. The CDR3 sequence is 12 residues long. Germline lookup yields CDR1 MNHEY and CDR2 SVGEGT. The CDR3 reads CASSYHTLEQFF. DNA for the CDR3: TGTGCCAGCAGTTACCATACACTAGAGCAGTTCTTC.

The genes are TRBV15 and TRBJ2-7; 7 bases agree with TRBD2. Germline V lookup: CDR1 LNHNV, CDR2 YYDKDF (reference sequence). The ends lost 6 bases at V and 7 bases at J; junction bases unmatched: 6. This CDR3 has 12 residues. CDR3 in amino acids: CATRGKAGEQYF. The DNA for the CDR3 is TGTGCCACCAGAGGAAAAGCGGGAGAGCAGTACTTC.

The rearrangement links TRBV7-2 to TRBJ1-2; D gene uncertain. Germline CDR1 and CDR2: SGHTA and FQGNSA. This CDR3 has 14 residues. Deletions cut 1 base from V and 0 bases from J, with 6 bases between. DNA for the CDR3: TGTGCCAGCAGCTTAGGGCGGGCTAACTATGGCTACACCTTC. Translation: CASSLGRANYGYTF. The full variable domain, completed using reference TRBV7-2 and TRBJ1-2, is GAGVSQSPSNKVTEKGKDVELRCDPISGHTALYWYRQSLGQGLEFLIYFQGNSAPDKSGLPSDRFSAERTGGSVSTLTIQRTQQEDSAVYLCASSLGRANYGYTFGSGTRLTVV.

This clone was recorded only once. This chain links TRBV4-2 with TRBJ2-5, with 8 bases identical to TRBD2. Germline V CDR1 and CDR2: LGHNA, YNFKEQ. The CDR3 is made up of 17 amino acids. The junction had 10 bases not matched to a gene; V was cut back by 2 bases and J by 2 bases. CDR3 coding DNA: TGTGCCAGCAGCCAATCTGGGGCGGGGGGCCTACAAGAGACCCAGTACTTC. Translated: CASSQSGAGGLQETQYF.

This clone has just a few counts. The chain is built from TRBV5-6 and TRBJ2-7; unclear D gene. The germline gives CDR1 SGHDT, CDR2 YYEEEE. The CDR3 length is 14 residues. Trimming shortened V by 0 bases and J by 5 bases, and 12 bases separated the two germline ends. Here the CDR3 reads CASSLAPLGHEQYF. CDR3 in DNA: TGTGCCAGCAGCTTGGCCCCTCTTGGCCACGAGCAGTACTTC.

The rearrangement links TRBV19 to TRBJ2-1; possible D gene TRBD1, 5 bases. CDR3 length equals 12 residues. The germline CDR1 and CDR2 sequences are LNHDA and SQIVND (reference sequence). V shed 8 bases and J shed 4 bases, with 9 bases lying between them. The CDR3 here is CASFDRYNEQFF. The CDR3 DNA follows: TGTGCCAGTTTCGACAGATACAATGAGCAGTTCTTC.

CDR3 sequence (DNA): TGTGCCAGTAGTAAGGGACAGGGAGGTCGCAACTATGGCTACACCTTC. Its protein product is CASSKGQGGRNYGYTF. This chain uses TRBV19 with TRBJ1-2; TRBD1 agrees at 9 bases. After removal of 4 bases from V and 2 bases from J, the junction contained 8 bases not matched to a gene. CDR3 size: 16 residues. Germline CDR1 is LNHDA and CDR2 is SQIVND (reference sequence).

The CDR3 protein is CSVDYTQRGGPDTQYF. The CDR3 DNA reads TGCAGCGTTGACTATACCCAGCGGGGGGGCCCAGATACGCAGTATTTT. The chain is built from TRBV29-1 and TRBJ2-3, with 10 bases lining up with TRBD2. CDR3 length equals 16 residues. Germline CDR1 is SQVTM and CDR2 is ANQGSEA. V lost 3 bases to trimming and J lost 4 bases; unmatched junction nucleotides: 10.

The chain uses TRBV5-1 and TRBJ1-4; a weak D match, TRBD1 (5 bases). V was shortened by 5 bases and J by 0 bases, with 11 bases between the two germline ends. The CDR3 is 15 amino acids. Germline lookup yields CDR1 SGHRS and CDR2 YFSETQ. The CDR3 sequence is CASRIQAATNEKLFF. The CDR3 region has the DNA TGCGCCAGCAGGATACAGGCTGCAACTAATGAAAAACTGTTTTTT.

The chain employs TRBV28 and TRBJ1-6, with TRBD1 matching 7 bases. CDR3 length: 15 amino acids. Germline V CDR1 and CDR2: MDHEN, SYDVKM. V trimming: 6 bases; J trimming: 4 bases; junction bases outside the gene matches: 6. The CDR3 here is CASRETGSYNSPLHF. DNA of the CDR3: TGTGCCAGCAGAGAGACAGGGTCGTATAATTCACCCCTCCACTTT. The full variable domain, with the rest looked up from reference TRBV28 and TRBJ1-6, is DVKVTQSSRYLVKRTGEKVFLECVQDMDHENMFWYRQDPGLGLRLIYFSYDVKMKEKGDIPEGYSVSREKKERFSLILESASTNQTSMYLCASRETGSYNSPLHFGNGTRLTVT.

The chain recombines TRBV28 with TRBJ2-7; 11 bases are shared with TRBD2. Trimming took 5 bases from V and 5 from J; bases not matched to a gene: 8. The germline gives CDR1 MDHEN, CDR2 SYDVKM. This CDR3 has 15 residues. The CDR3 DNA is TGTGCCAGCAGTCGACTAGCGGGGACTTTTAACGAGCAGTACTTC. Protein product: CASSRLAGTFNEQYF.